This TCR beta chain was retrieved from a study of T cells in Graves' hyperthyroidism and ophthalmopathy. Across the whole study: Any treatment followed the collection of peripheral blood at initial diagnosis.

Germline V lookup: CDR1 SQVTM, CDR2 ANQGSEA. Trimming removed 4 bases at V and 8 bases at J, with 18 bases between. This CDR3 is 14 amino acids long. The TCR beta CDR3 regions underwent amplification using RNA transcripts as the source. Researchers ran a first-round RT-PCR on the TCR CDR3 using the HTBI primer set. TCRdb independently ran MiXCR on the multiplex PCR reads; one entry per CDR3 protein. Seen here are roughly 570,000 distinct CDR3 sequences, about a sixth observed once, and the top ten hold under 8%. This chain joins TRBV29-1 and TRBJ2-4, with a possible D match to TRBD1 (6 bases). The sequence came from a woman aged 25 to 45 with Graves' hyperthyroidism. Sequencing was performed on blood. This CDR3 is CSVGGPAGSDIQYF. The DNA of the CDR3 is TGCAGCGTTGGGGGGCCTGCAGGTAGCGACATTCAGTACTTC. Based on the CDR3 plus reference TRBV29-1 and TRBJ2-4, the full variable domain is SAVISQKPSRDICQRGTSLTIQCQVDSQVTMMFWYRQQPGQSLTLIATANQGSEATYESGFVIDKFPISRPNLTFSTLTVSNMSPEDSSIYLCSVGGPAGSDIQYFGAGTRLSVL.